A single T cell receptor beta chain is shown here with its context. These data belong to a study of T cell changes during pregnancy in multiple sclerosis. The data were produced by immunoSEQ multiplex PCR, yet TCRdb's version contains in-frame clones alone and is incomplete. The sample consists of about 94,000 clones, approximately 95% of them appearing once. The CDR3 covers 15 residues. The germline CDR1 and CDR2 sequences are SGHTA and FQGNSA. Trimming took 6 bases from V and 2 from J; bases not matched to a gene: 7. The material sequenced was peripheral blood, taken after pregnancy. This chain uses TRBV7-2 with TRBJ2-5, with 9 bases fitting TRBD2. This receptor was taken from a female donor with multiple sclerosis, enrolled in a pregnancy study. This chain's CDR3 is CASRLPGLAQETQYF. For the CDR3, the DNA is TGTGCCAGCAGGCTTCCGGGACTAGCACAAGAGACCCAGTACTTC.